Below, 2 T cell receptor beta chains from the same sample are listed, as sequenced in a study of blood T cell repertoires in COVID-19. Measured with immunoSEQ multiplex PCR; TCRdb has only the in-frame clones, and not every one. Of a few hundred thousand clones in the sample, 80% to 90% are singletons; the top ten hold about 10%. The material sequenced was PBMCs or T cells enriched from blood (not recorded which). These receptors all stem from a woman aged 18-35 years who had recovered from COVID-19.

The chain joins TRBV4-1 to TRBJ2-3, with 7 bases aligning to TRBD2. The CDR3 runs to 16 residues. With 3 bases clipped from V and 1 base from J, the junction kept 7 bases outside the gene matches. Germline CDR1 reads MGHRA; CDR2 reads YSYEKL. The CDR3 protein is CASSHATGLGTDTQYF. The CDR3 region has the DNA TGCGCCAGCAGCCACGCTACTGGACTAGGCACAGATACGCAGTATTTT.

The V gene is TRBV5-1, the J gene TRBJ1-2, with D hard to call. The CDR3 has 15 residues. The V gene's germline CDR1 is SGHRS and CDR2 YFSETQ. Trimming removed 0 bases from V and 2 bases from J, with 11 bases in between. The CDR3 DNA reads TGCGCCAGCAGCTTGGAAAGGACTTCAAACTATGGCTACACCTTC. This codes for CASSLERTSNYGYTF.